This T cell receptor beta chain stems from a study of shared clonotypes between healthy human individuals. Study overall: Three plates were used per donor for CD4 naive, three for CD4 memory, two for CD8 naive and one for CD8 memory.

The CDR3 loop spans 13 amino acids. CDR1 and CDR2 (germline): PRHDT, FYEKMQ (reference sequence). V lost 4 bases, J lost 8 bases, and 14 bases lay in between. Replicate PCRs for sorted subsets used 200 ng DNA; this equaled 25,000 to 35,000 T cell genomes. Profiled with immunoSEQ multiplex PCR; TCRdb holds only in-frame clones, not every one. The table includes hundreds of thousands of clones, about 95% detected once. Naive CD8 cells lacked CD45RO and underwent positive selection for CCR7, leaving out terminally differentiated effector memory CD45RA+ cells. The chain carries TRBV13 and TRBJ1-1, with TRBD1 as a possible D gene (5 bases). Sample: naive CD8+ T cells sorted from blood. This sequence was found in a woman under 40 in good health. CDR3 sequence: CASSSRALREAFF. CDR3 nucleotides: TGTGCCAGCAGCTCCAGGGCGCTAAGGGAAGCTTTCTTT.